Presented here are 8 T cell receptor beta chains from one specimen sequenced in a study of cytomegalovirus exposure and HLA in healthy donors (dated by TCRdb to 2016 to 2017). The protocol used for the library was the immunoSEQ multiplex PCR assay. For the multiplex PCR, a mixture combining 60 forward primers for TCR Vbeta segments and 13 reverse primers for TCR Jbeta segments was used. TCRdb mirrors the immuneACCESS table, restricted to in-frame sequences. Some clones are absent from its copies; in checked studies, under half trace to an unresolved V gene, and the reason for the others is unknown. A total of roughly 67,000 clones appear in this sample, approximately 78% of them only once. The ten largest clones add up to 9.7% of the sample. Sequencing was carried out using PBMCs. The origin of the receptors is a man aged 35-49 years in good health and CMV-seronegative.

This chain connects TRBV6-9 to TRBJ2-7; the D is unclear. The germline V gene has CDR1 MNHGY and CDR2 SVAAGI. Trimming took off 0 bases at V and 5 bases at J, with 14 bases between the two ends. The CDR3 is made up of 15 amino acids. CDR3 sequence reads: CASSYSPDTSHEQYF. The CDR3 bases are TGTGCCAGCAGTTATTCTCCCGACACCTCGCACGAGCAGTACTTC.

The V call is TRBV7-9, the J call TRBJ2-3, with 9 positions matching TRBD1. V dropped 2 bases and J dropped 3; count of bases not matched to a gene: 9. The CDR3 is 17 residues long. Germline V gene data show CDR1 as SEHNR and CDR2 as FQNEAQ (reference sequence). CDR3 in DNA: TGTGCCAGCAGCTTAAGTCCGGGACAGGGTGATACAGATACGCAGTATTTT. Protein product: CASSLSPGQGDTDTQYF.

In its sample, this clone was seen a few times. This chain connects TRBV11-2 to TRBJ1-1; D perhaps matches TRBD1 (6 bases). V was clipped by 3 bases and J by 0 bases, with 14 bases between them. The V gene's germline CDR1 is SGHAT and CDR2 FQNNGV. There are 16 residues in the CDR3. CDR3 residues: CASSFLDSYMNTEAFF. The CDR3 DNA follows: TGTGCCAGCAGCTTTCTGGACAGTTACATGAACACTGAAGCTTTCTTT.

CDR3 DNA sequence: TGTGCCAGCTCACCACCGCAGACTCGCTACGAGCAGTACTTC. It translates to CASSPPQTRYEQYF. The chain couples TRBV18 to TRBJ2-5; D remains ambiguous. Matching the DNA end better, TRBJ2-7 makes the J call doubtful. There are 14 residues in the CDR3. Germline CDR1 reads KGHSH; CDR2 reads LQKENI.

On this clone: One end of the junction varies from germline; a read error may be responsible. This sequence joins TRBV7-9 and TRBJ1-1, with D uncertain. The germline V gene has CDR1 SEHNR and CDR2 FQNEAQ (reference sequence). The CDR3 runs 15 residues. The CDR3 region is CSSSLTVRNNTEAFF. DNA of the CDR3: TGTTCCAGCAGCTTAACGGTCAGGAACAACACTGAAGCTTTCTTT.

The chain carries TRBV7-9 and TRBJ2-3; 7 nucleotides agree with TRBD1. This CDR3 has 16 residues. With V trimmed by 4 bases and J by 0 bases, 7 bases remained unmatched. Germline V gene data show CDR1 as SEHNR and CDR2 as FQNEAQ (reference sequence). CDR3 coding DNA: TGTGCCAGCAGCTCCCCGACAGGGTCTAGCACAGATACGCAGTATTTT. Its translation: CASSSPTGSSTDTQYF.

This clone was counted a single time. The chain recombines TRBV5-4 with TRBJ2-2; D gene uncertain. The CDR3 length is 13 residues. The V end was cut by 1 base, the J end by 2 bases, with 3 bases between. From germline, CDR1 is SGHNT and CDR2 YYREEE (reference sequence). The CDR3 coding sequence is TGTGCCAGCAGCTTGCTCAACACCGGGGAGCTGTTTTTT. Encoded protein: CASSLLNTGELFF. Using reference TRBV5-4 and TRBJ2-2 for the parts outside the CDR3, the full variable domain is ETGVTQSPTHLIKTRGQQVTLRCSSQSGHNTVSWYQQALGQGPQFIFQYYREEENGRGNFPPRFSGLQFPNYSSELNVNALELDDSALYLCASSLLNTGELFFGEGSRLTVL.

The CDR3 DNA sequence: TGTGCCAGCAGCCCGGGAGGGGTCGGCTCTGGAGGCTACACCTTC. Its protein product is CASSPGGVGSGGYTF. V gene TRBV5-4 combines with J gene TRBJ1-2; a possible D gene is TRBD1 (5 bases). Germline V gene lookup returns CDR1 SGHNT and CDR2 YYREEE (reference sequence). The germline V and J ends were trimmed by 4 bases and 8 bases, with 21 bases remaining between them. This CDR3 is built from 15 residues.